This T cell receptor (beta chain) was sequenced for a study of regulatory T cells in long-lasting Graves disease. General observations from the study: Persistent Graves' patients showed a TCR diversity that was lower than that of newly diagnosed ones.

A remark on this clonotype: The antigen remains undetermined.

Germline V lookup: CDR1 MNHNS, CDR2 SASEGT. This CDR3 comprises 13 residues. Documented time point: newly diagnosed GD, antithyroid drugs for less than 3 months. PBMCs provided the RNA from which the TCR library was made. Arm-PCR with iRepertoire HTBI primers amplified the CDR3 regions for these TCR beta libraries. MiXCR, applied by TCRdb to the multiplex PCR reads, yields one record per CDR3 protein. The table shows about 540,000 distinct CDR3 sequences, with less than 15% occurring only once. These data were also reused for a study on T cells in Graves' hyperthyroidism and ophthalmopathy. As that report states: The hyperthyroidism was newly diagnosed and had lasted under 2 months; the patients were aged 18 to 65. Diagnostic assessment was based on clinical symptoms, serum thyroxine and TRAb, thyroid ultrasound and orbital computed tomography. From stable hyperthyroidism, ophthalmopathy was separated by a 13 V-J model.

The sequenced sample was peripheral blood mononuclear cells (PBMCs), obtained at new diagnosis, from a patient treated with antithyroid drugs. The receptor comes from a man between 25 and 39 years old with Graves disease. The rearrangement links TRBV6-1 to TRBJ2-3, with 7 positions matching TRBD2. The CDR3 DNA sequence: TGTTCCCGGGGGGACGAGCGCACAGATACGCAGTATTTT. Encoded protein: CSRGDERTDTQYF.